This T cell receptor beta chain stems from a study of memory CD4+ T cells and cytomegalovirus serostatus. General study results and limits: Of more than 150 reported CMV TCRbeta sequences, 67 were found in memory CD4+ repertoires.

Turning to this clone: Antigen: not known.

TCRdb keeps only in-frame clones here, not all; method: immunoSEQ multiplex PCR. Among under 100,000 clones, less than 90% were seen once, and the ten largest hold roughly 0.8%. V gave up 5 bases and J gave up 1 base; unmatched junction bases: 2. CDR1 and CDR2 (germline): LNHDA, SQIVND (reference sequence). This CDR3 is built from 14 residues. The sort gate was single viable CD3+CD4+CD8-CD45RO+ cells for memory CD4+ T cells. Sequencing was done on a sample of memory CD4+ T cells from blood. The V and J genes are TRBV19 and TRBJ1-1, with 9 bases aligning to TRBD1. This clonotype originated in an adult in good health and CMV-seronegative. CDR3 sequence: CASSRDRENTEAFF. In nucleotides, the CDR3 is TGTGCCAGTAGTCGGGACAGGGAGAACACTGAAGCTTTCTTT.